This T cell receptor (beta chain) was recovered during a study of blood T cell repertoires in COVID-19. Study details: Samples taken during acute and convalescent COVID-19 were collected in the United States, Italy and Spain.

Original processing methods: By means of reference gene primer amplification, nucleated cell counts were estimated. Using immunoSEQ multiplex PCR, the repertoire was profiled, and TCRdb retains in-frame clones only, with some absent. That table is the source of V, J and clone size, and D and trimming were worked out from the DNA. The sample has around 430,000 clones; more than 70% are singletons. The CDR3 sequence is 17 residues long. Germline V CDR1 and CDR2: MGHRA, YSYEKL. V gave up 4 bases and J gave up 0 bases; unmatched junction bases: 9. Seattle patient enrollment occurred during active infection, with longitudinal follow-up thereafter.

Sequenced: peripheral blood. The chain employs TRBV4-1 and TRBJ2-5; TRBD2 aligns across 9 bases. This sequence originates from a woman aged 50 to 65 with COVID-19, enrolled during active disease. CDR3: CASSPRVAGDYQETQYF. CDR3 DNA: TGCGCCAGCAGCCCCAGGGTAGCGGGGGACTACCAAGAGACCCAGTACTTC.